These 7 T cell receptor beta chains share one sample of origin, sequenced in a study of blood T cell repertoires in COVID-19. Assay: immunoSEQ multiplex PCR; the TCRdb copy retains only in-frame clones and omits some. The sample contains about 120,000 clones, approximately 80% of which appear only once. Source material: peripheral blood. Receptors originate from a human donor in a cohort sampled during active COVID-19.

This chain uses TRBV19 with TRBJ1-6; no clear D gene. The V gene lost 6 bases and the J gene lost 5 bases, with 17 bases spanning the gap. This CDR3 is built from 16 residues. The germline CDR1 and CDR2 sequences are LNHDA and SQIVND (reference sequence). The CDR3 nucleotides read TGTGCCAGTAGGCCCCTTGGAGGCCGGGATAATTCACCCCTCCACTTT. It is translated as CASRPLGGRDNSPLHF.

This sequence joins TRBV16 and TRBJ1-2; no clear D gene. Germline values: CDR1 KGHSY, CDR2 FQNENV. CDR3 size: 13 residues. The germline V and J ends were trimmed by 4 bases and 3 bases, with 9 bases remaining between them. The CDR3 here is CASSRVTHYGYTF. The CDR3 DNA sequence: TGTGCCAGCAGCCGAGTGACACACTATGGCTACACCTTC.

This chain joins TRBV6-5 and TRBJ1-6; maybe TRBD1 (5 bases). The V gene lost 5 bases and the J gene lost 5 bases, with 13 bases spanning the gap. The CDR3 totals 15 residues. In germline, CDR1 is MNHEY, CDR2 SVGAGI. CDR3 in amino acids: CASSTQPGDNSPLHF. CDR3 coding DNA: TGTGCCAGCAGTACCCAGCCGGGGGATAATTCACCCCTCCACTTT.

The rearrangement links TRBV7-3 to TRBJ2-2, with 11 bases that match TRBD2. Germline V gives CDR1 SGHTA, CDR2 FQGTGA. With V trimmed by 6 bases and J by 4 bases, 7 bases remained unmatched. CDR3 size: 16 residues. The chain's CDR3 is CASSAGTSGPTGELFF. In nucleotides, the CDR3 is TGTGCCAGCAGTGCCGGGACTAGCGGACCCACCGGGGAGCTGTTTTTT.

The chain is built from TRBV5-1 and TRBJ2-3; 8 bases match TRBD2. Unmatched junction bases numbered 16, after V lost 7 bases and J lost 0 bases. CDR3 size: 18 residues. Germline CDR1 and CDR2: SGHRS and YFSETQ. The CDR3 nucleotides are TGCGCCAGCCCCCCAGACCCTCCGGGACTAGTCAGCACAGATACGCAGTATTTT. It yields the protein CASPPDPPGLVSTDTQYF.

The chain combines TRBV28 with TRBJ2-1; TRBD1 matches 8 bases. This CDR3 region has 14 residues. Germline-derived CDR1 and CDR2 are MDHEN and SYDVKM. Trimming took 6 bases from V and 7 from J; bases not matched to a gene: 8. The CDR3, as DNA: TGTGCCAGCAGAACGTACAGGGGGAAGAATGAGCAGTTCTTC. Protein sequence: CASRTYRGKNEQFF.

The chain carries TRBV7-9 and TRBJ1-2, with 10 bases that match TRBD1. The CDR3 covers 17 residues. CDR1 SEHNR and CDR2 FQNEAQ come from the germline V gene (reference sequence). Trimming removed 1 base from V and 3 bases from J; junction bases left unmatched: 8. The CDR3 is CASSLGLTGTGDYGYTF. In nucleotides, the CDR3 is TGTGCCAGCAGCTTAGGCTTGACTGGGACAGGGGACTATGGCTACACCTTC.